This TCR beta chain was identified during a study of shared clonotypes between healthy human individuals. As for the study in general: A donor's plate count was three for CD4 naive and three for CD4 memory; CD8 naive had two and CD8 memory one. Findings and limits, study-wide: Sampling was confined to blood; repertoires within tissues likely differ.

CDR3 size: 12 residues. Trimming removed 0 bases at V and 12 bases at J, with 13 bases between. Germline-derived CDR1 and CDR2 are SGDLS and YYNGEE. CD8 cells regarded as naive lacked CD45RO, were positively chosen for CCR7, and omitted terminally differentiated effector memory CD45RA+ cells. Running of the assay took place at deep level. Original handling: Junction-only sequences without quality scores were provided by ImmunoSEQ, so filtering was different. The repertoire was sequenced with immunoSEQ multiplex PCR; TCRdb's copy has only in-frame clones and lacks some. V and J calls and clone size are given by that table; D and trimming were obtained from the DNA. This table has 550,000 to 650,000 clones, roughly 96% appearing once. About this clone: Its antigen is undetermined.

The sequenced sample was naive CD8+ T cells sorted from blood. This chain links TRBV9 with TRBJ2-7; no reliable D call. The sequence derives from a woman in her twenties or thirties in good health. In DNA form, the CDR3 reads TGTGCCAGCAGCGTAGACCCCGAAGAGGTGTACTTC. Amino acid sequence: CASSVDPEEVYF.